Listed below are T cell receptor beta chains from one sample, sequenced in a study of blood T cells in healthy people across ages. TCRdb used MiXCR to reprocess the 5' RACE reads, holding one entry per CDR3 protein. The table includes approximately 800,000 distinct CDR3 sequences, more than 20% detected once. This sample also belongs to another study, concerning T cells of mothers and their children.

The source material was blood. The receptors stem from a boy between 5 and 17 years old in good health. Each CDR3 is given with its conserved first and last residue. Each record gives: CDR3 length, V gene, D gene, clone size, J gene, CDR3 protein, CDR3 DNA. A D gene is named only where the DNA matches it firmly. The size of a clone is reported for some rows only, either as once, few or many, or as a class for expanded clones.

length: 13; V: TRBV20-1; D: NA; size: NA; J: TRBJ1-5; CDR3: CSASGTATGPQHF; DNA: TGCAGTGCATCCGGGACTGCCACTGGGCCCCAGCATTTT
length: 14; V: TRBV5-6; D: NA; size: NA; J: TRBJ2-7; CDR3: CASSTRDPYYEQYF; DNA: TGTGCCAGCAGCACACGGGACCCTTACTACGAGCAGTACTTC
length: 14; V: TRBV28; D: TRBD2; size: few; J: TRBJ2-5; CDR3: CASTLTHGGVTQYF; DNA: TGTGCCAGCACCTTAACTCATGGGGGGGTGACCCAGTACTTC
length: 14; V: TRBV14; D: NA; size: many; J: TRBJ2-1; CDR3: CASSQEKLDNEQFF; DNA: TGTGCCAGCAGCCAAGAGAAGTTGGACAATGAGCAGTTCTTC
length: 15; V: TRBV11-2; D: TRBD2; size: NA; J: TRBJ2-1; CDR3: CASSLDRAGATEQFF; DNA: TGTGCCAGCAGCTTAGATAGAGCGGGAGCCACTGAGCAGTTCTTC
length: 13; V: TRBV12-3/TRBV12-4; D: NA; size: few; J: TRBJ1-5; CDR3: CASSLDLDQPQHF; DNA: TGTGCCAGCAGTTTAGATTTGGACCAGCCCCAGCATTTT
length: 13; V: TRBV3-1; D: NA; size: few; J: TRBJ2-1; CDR3: CASSQFVGNEQFF; DNA: TGTGCCAGCAGCCAGTTTGTGGGAAATGAGCAGTTCTTC
length: 15; V: TRBV20-1; D: NA; size: few; J: TRBJ2-5; CDR3: CSAGTGLWAAETQYF; DNA: TGCAGTGCCGGTACCGGGCTTTGGGCGGCGGAGACCCAGTACTTC
length: 14; V: TRBV20-1; D: NA; size: NA; J: TRBJ1-3; CDR3: CSATDGGSGNTIYF; DNA: TGCAGTGCTACGGACGGGGGATCTGGAAACACCATATATTTT
length: 12; V: TRBV5-1; D: NA; size: NA; J: TRBJ2-5; CDR3: CASSLEIETQYF; DNA: TGCGCCAGCAGCTTGGAGATAGAGACCCAGTACTTC
length: 15; V: TRBV20-1; D: TRBD1; size: few; J: TRBJ1-5; CDR3: CSARRQGYSNQPQHF; DNA: TGCAGTGCTCGTCGACAGGGGTATAGCAATCAGCCCCAGCATTTT
length: 17; V: TRBV7-2; D: NA; size: many; J: TRBJ2-4; CDR3: CASSLGGGILAKNIQYF; DNA: TGTGCCAGCAGCCTAGGGGGAGGGATACTAGCCAAAAACATTCAGTACTTC
length: 15; V: TRBV4-3; D: TRBD1; size: few; J: TRBJ1-2; CDR3: CASSQDPTGGYGYTF; DNA: TGCGCCAGCAGCCAAGATCCGACAGGGGGCTATGGCTACACCTTC
length: 20; V: TRBV18; D: TRBD2; size: few; J: TRBJ2-1; CDR3: CASSPPFGGGTSGIPNEQFF; DNA: TGTGCCAGCTCACCACCGTTCGGCGGGGGGACTAGCGGGATTCCCAATGAGCAGTTCTTC
length: 15; V: TRBV4-3; D: NA; size: few; J: TRBJ1-4; CDR3: CASSQDRSYNEKLFF; DNA: TGCGCCAGCAGCCAAGATCGGAGTTATAATGAAAAACTGTTTTTT